This TCR beta chain was recovered during a study of memory CD4+ T cells and cytomegalovirus serostatus. General study results and limits: A US-trained random forest predicted CMV serostatus with median AUC around 0.92.

The sort gate was single viable CD3+CD4+CD8-CD45RO+ cells for memory CD4+ T cells. Total CD4+ T cells were enriched by CD4 positive selection. Note on this clone: What it binds is not known.

Authors' methods: Out-of-frame sequences were removed, leaving a few million distinct TCRbeta sequences. TCRdb keeps only in-frame clones here, not all; method: immunoSEQ multiplex PCR. That table supplies the V and J calls and clone size; D and trimming were determined from the DNA. The sample has 25,000 to 35,000 clones, approximately 72% seen once. Between the trimmed V and J ends, which lost 5 bases and 4 bases, there was a span of 13 bases. CDR1 is SGHRS and CDR2 is YFSETQ in the germline V gene. The CDR3 is 14 residues long. The clonotype comes from an adult in good health and CMV-seronegative. This chain uses TRBV5-1 with TRBJ1-3; tentative D call: TRBD1 (5 bases). Sequenced: memory CD4+ T cells from blood. CDR3 DNA: TGCGCCAGCAGATCAGGGTTCTCCGGAAACACCATATATTTT. It translates to CASRSGFSGNTIYF.